This T cell receptor beta chain was captured in a study of T cells after yellow fever vaccination. Study conclusions and caveats: A weaker secondary response peaked on day 5, the primary on day 15. Re-detected after boosting: most primary clones, 96% of CD4 and 88% of CD8. Abundant bulk-derived clonotypes could contaminate FACS-sorted repertoires.

This clonotype was seen only a few times. Antigen: not known. Trimming left V 6 bases short and J 4 bases short, with 9 bases between. The CDR3 is 11 residues long. Germline CDR1 and CDR2: DFQATT and SNEGSKA (reference sequence). The study made its TCR cDNA through 5'RACE template switching. That step introduced a universal primer site along with UMIs. TCRdb re-derived calls from the 5' RACE reads in MiXCR, one entry per CDR3 protein. The repertoire holds hundreds of thousands of distinct CDR3 sequences, with 3.6% as singletons. This chain links TRBV20-1 with TRBJ2-5; the D is unclear. The sequencing here drew on PBMCs, taken on the day of the yellow fever booster vaccination. This TCR derives from a young man who received the YFV17D yellow fever vaccine. The CDR3 bases are TGCAGTGCCGCACGGCGAGAGACCCAGTACTTC. This gives the protein CSAARRETQYF.